A single sample is the source of the 27 T cell receptor beta chains below, sequenced in a study of PD-1 blockade in mismatch repair-deficient tumors. The table came from immunoSEQ multiplex PCR; TCRdb's copy has only in-frame clones and leaves some out. The sample includes tens of thousands of clones, 81% seen only once; the top ten take about 2.6%. The source was peripheral blood, collected 12 weeks after starting pembrolizumab. The receptors come from an adult with mismatch repair-deficient cancer.

The rearrangement uses TRBV7-9 and TRBJ1-2, with 8 bases identical to TRBD1. This CDR3 region has 13 residues. Germline V gene data show CDR1 as SEHNR and CDR2 as FQNEAQ (reference sequence). V lost 3 bases to trimming and J lost 4 bases; unmatched junction nucleotides: 1. CDR3: CASSFGTGYGYTF. The CDR3 DNA reads TGTGCCAGCAGCTTTGGGACAGGCTATGGCTACACCTTC.

The V gene is TRBV15, the J gene TRBJ1-4; D not certain. This CDR3 is 19 amino acids long. The germline V and J ends were trimmed by 0 bases and 8 bases, with 25 bases remaining between them. CDR1 and CDR2 from the germline V gene are LNHNV and YYDKDF (reference sequence). The CDR3 coding sequence is TGTGCCACCAGCAGAGATCGGAGGGCAGGCCCCGCCGTGAAGGAAAAACTGTTTTTT. The encoded protein is CATSRDRRAGPAVKEKLFF.

The chain employs TRBV7-6 and TRBJ1-2, with TRBD1 matching 7 bases. After removal of 8 bases from V and 6 bases from J, the junction contained 9 bases not matched to a gene. This CDR3 spans 13 amino acids. Germline values: CDR1 SGHVS, CDR2 FNYEAQ. The CDR3 reads CASSLYGTDGYTF. DNA for the CDR3: TGTGCCAGCTCCCTGTACGGGACAGATGGCTACACCTTC. The full variable domain, in which reference TRBV7-6 and TRBJ1-2 provide the parts outside the CDR3, is GAGVSQSPRYKVTKRGQDVALRCDPISGHVSLYWYRQALGQGPEFLTYFNYEAQQDKSGLPNDRFSAERPEGSISTLTIQRTEQRDSAMYRCASSLYGTDGYTFGSGTRLTVV.

V gene TRBV7-3 combines with J gene TRBJ2-3; TRBD2 is a possible D gene (6 bases). Germline CDR1 is SGHTA and CDR2 is FQGTGA. The germline V and J ends were trimmed by 5 bases and 4 bases, with 19 bases remaining between them. The CDR3 has 16 amino acids. The CDR3 here is CASSPQWRGRADTQYF. The CDR3 coding sequence is TGTGCCAGCAGCCCCCAGTGGAGGGGAAGGGCAGATACGCAGTATTTT.

The V gene is TRBV6-5, the J gene TRBJ2-7; D ambiguous. V gave up 6 bases and J gave up 4 bases, with 13 bases separating them. This CDR3 has 13 residues. In germline, CDR1 is MNHEY, CDR2 SVGAGI. This CDR3 is CASRDSNTYEQYF. CDR3 bases: TGTGCCAGCAGAGATAGTAACACTTACGAGCAGTACTTC.

This CDR3 reads CASSGVDTQYF. The DNA for the CDR3 is TGCGCCAGCAGCGGGGTAGATACGCAGTATTTT. V gene TRBV5-1 combines with J gene TRBJ2-3; D gene unclear. Germline V lookup: CDR1 SGHRS, CDR2 YFSETQ. Trimming shortened V by 4 bases and J by 5 bases, and 5 bases separated the two germline ends. This CDR3 has 11 residues.

V usage is TRBV19 and J usage is TRBJ1-4; possibly TRBD1 for D (5 bases). This CDR3 has 14 residues. V was cut by 5 bases and J by 4 bases, with 11 bases left in between. Looked up from germline, CDR1 is LNHDA and CDR2 is SQIVND (reference sequence). The CDR3 coding sequence is TGTGCCAGTAGTCCATCAGGGTTTAATGAAAAACTGTTTTTT. It is translated as CASSPSGFNEKLFF.

This sequence joins TRBV11-2 and TRBJ2-3; 8 nucleotides agree with TRBD1. V trimming: 0 bases; J trimming: 6 bases; junction bases outside the gene matches: 5. Looked up from germline, CDR1 is SGHAT and CDR2 is FQNNGV. CDR3 length: 15 amino acids. The DNA of the CDR3 is TGTGCCAGCAGCTTAGAACGGACAGGGAGGGATACGCAGTATTTT. Translating it yields CASSLERTGRDTQYF.

The chain uses TRBV4-1 and TRBJ2-1; perhaps TRBD2 as D (6 bases). Trimming removed 2 bases from V and 2 bases from J, with 10 bases in between. The CDR3 has 15 residues. Germline loops: CDR1 MGHRA, CDR2 YSYEKL. The CDR3: CASSQWTGAYNEQFF. In DNA form, the CDR3 reads TGCGCCAGCAGCCAATGGACGGGGGCCTACAATGAGCAGTTCTTC.

This clone was observed a few times. This chain connects TRBV30 to TRBJ1-1; 7 bases fit TRBD1. Per germline, CDR1 GTSNPN and CDR2 SVGIG (reference sequence). The CDR3 length is 12 residues. With V trimmed by 5 bases and J by 4 bases, 4 bases remained unmatched. The CDR3 here is CAWPRGGTEAFF. The CDR3 bases are TGTGCCTGGCCCAGGGGGGGCACTGAAGCTTTCTTT.

This clone appeared a few times. CDR3 nucleotide sequence: TGTGCCAGCGGGACAGGAAACTATGGCTACACCTTC. Translating it yields CASGTGNYGYTF. The chain carries TRBV28 and TRBJ1-2; 8 nucleotides agree with TRBD1. The germline gives CDR1 MDHEN, CDR2 SYDVKM. The V and J ends lost 8 bases and 2 bases, in that order; junction bases with no gene match: 1. CDR3 length: 12 residues.

This sequence joins TRBV6-4 and TRBJ2-1; no firm D call. The germline V gene encodes CDR1 MRHNA and CDR2 SNTAGT. This CDR3 spans 15 amino acids. Trimming left V 0 bases short and J 0 bases short, with 6 bases between. CDR3 nucleotides: TGTGCCAGCAGTGACTCGCCTAGCTCCTACAATGAGCAGTTCTTC. This encodes CASSDSPSSYNEQFF.

The rearrangement uses TRBV2 and TRBJ1-2, with 7 bases that match TRBD1. The V and J ends lost 10 bases and 2 bases, in that order; junction bases with no gene match: 13. The CDR3 runs 15 residues. Germline V gene data show CDR1 as SNHLY and CDR2 as FYNNEI. CDR3 in amino acids: CATLKDRAVNYGYTF. CDR3 nucleotide sequence: TGTGCCACCCTAAAAGACAGGGCGGTAAACTATGGCTACACCTTC.

The V call is TRBV7-3, the J call TRBJ1-1; TRBD1 matches at 7 bases. The V gene's germline CDR1 is SGHTA and CDR2 FQGTGA. Trimming cost V 4 bases and J 5 bases; bases outside gene matches: 4. The CDR3 spans 13 residues. Written as DNA, the CDR3 is TGTGCCAGCAGCTCAACCAGGGGGACTGAAGCTTTCTTT. Protein sequence: CASSSTRGTEAFF.

V and J are TRBV6-5 and TRBJ2-3; TRBD2 matches at 9 bases. Trimming cost V 2 bases and J 0 bases; bases outside gene matches: 3. The CDR3 totals 16 residues. The germline V gene has CDR1 MNHEY and CDR2 SVGAGI. CDR3 nucleotides: TGTGCCAGCAGTTACCGACTAGCGGCTAGCACAGATACGCAGTATTTT. Protein product: CASSYRLAASTDTQYF.

This sequence joins TRBV7-2 and TRBJ1-2; D not resolved. The CDR3 extends over 15 amino acids. Germline assignment: CDR1 SGHTA and CDR2 FQGNSA. With 5 bases removed from V and 4 bases from J, the gap between germline ends came to 17 bases. Written as DNA, the CDR3 is TGTGCCAGCAGCCCCCAGACCGGGGAGCGCTATGGCTACACCTTC. Its protein is CASSPQTGERYGYTF. Filled out from reference TRBV7-2 and TRBJ1-2, the complete variable domain reads GAGVSQSPSNKVTEKGKDVELRCDPISGHTALYWYRQSLGQGLEFLIYFQGNSAPDKSGLPSDRFSAERTGGSVSTLTIQRTQQEDSAVYLCASSPQTGERYGYTFGSGTRLTVV.

The chain couples TRBV19 to TRBJ2-1; TRBD2 matches 9 bases. This CDR3 is 17 amino acids long. Per germline, CDR1 LNHDA and CDR2 SQIVND (reference sequence). The ends lost 7 bases at V and 0 bases at J; junction bases unmatched: 10. CDR3 sequence (DNA): TGTGCCAGTATCAGCGGGAGGACCGATAGCTCCTACAATGAGCAGTTCTTC. Residues: CASISGRTDSSYNEQFF.

The chain uses TRBV6-1 and TRBJ2-5; maybe TRBD1 (7 bases). The ends were cut back, 5 bases at V and 3 bases at J, with 13 bases in the middle. The length of the CDR3 is 14 residues. Germline values: CDR1 MNHNS, CDR2 SASEGT. The CDR3 region has the DNA TGTGCCAGCAGTCTGGAGGGGGCTAAAGAGACCCAGTACTTC. Protein: CASSLEGAKETQYF.

The V call is TRBV10-3, the J call TRBJ1-3, with TRBD1 as a possible D gene (5 bases). The CDR3 has 17 residues. The V end lost 0 bases, the J end lost 2 bases, and 14 bases lay between the germline ends. Per the germline V gene, CDR1 is ENHRY and CDR2 is SYGVKD. The CDR3 region is CAISESTGGVTGNTIYF. CDR3 in DNA: TGTGCCATCAGTGAGTCGACGGGAGGGGTTACTGGAAACACCATATATTTT.

The CDR3: CASSEQGRETQYF. In DNA form, the CDR3 reads TGTGCCAGCAGCGAACAGGGACGGGAGACCCAGTACTTC. The chain recombines TRBV9 with TRBJ2-5, with D possibly TRBD1 on 6 matching bases. The V gene's germline CDR1 is SGDLS and CDR2 YYNGEE. V lost 3 bases to trimming and J lost 5 bases, with 11 bases between them. The CDR3 contains 13 residues.

The CDR3 DNA follows: TGCACCAGCAGCCAAGATAAAGAAGAGCGGGAGAGCTCCTACAATGAGCAGTTCTTC. This encodes CTSSQDKEERESSYNEQFF. The chain is built from TRBV1 and TRBJ2-1; whether TRBD2, the table's D call, matches the DNA was not checked. TRBV1 is a listed pseudogene. The CDR3 is 19 residues long.

The chain employs TRBV18 and TRBJ1-3; no clear D. This CDR3 comprises 16 residues. Germline V gene lookup returns CDR1 KGHSH and CDR2 LQKENI. Between the trimmed V and J ends, which lost 3 bases and 0 bases, there was a span of 12 bases. The CDR3 DNA reads TGTGCCAGCTCACCTACGACGGTCCTCTCTGGAAACACCATATATTTT. Translation gives CASSPTTVLSGNTIYF.

This clone was observed a handful of times. The chain links TRBV2 to TRBJ1-4; possible D gene TRBD1, 6 bases. The length of the CDR3 is 11 residues. Germline V gene sequence: CDR1 SNHLY, CDR2 FYNNEI. The V and J ends lost 6 bases and 13 bases respectively, with 12 bases between them. The CDR3 DNA reads as TGTGCCAGCAGGGAGGGGGTGTCACTGTTTTTT. It translates to CASREGVSLFF. The full variable domain, its missing parts supplied by reference TRBV2 and TRBJ1-4, is EPEVTQTPSHQVTQMGQEVILRCVPISNHLYFYWYRQILGQKVEFLVSFYNNEISEKSEIFDDQFSVERPDGSNFTLKIRSTKLEDSAMYFCASREGVSLFFGSGTQLSVL.

V is TRBV14 and J is TRBJ2-7, with 10 nucleotides matching TRBD1. CDR3 length: 17 amino acids. After removal of 1 base from V and 5 bases from J, the junction contained 11 bases not matched to a gene. The germline gives CDR1 SGHDN, CDR2 FVKESK. The CDR3 DNA follows: TGTGCCAGCAGCCAAGGAACGACCGGGACAGGGGCCGACGAGCAGTACTTC. It is translated as CASSQGTTGTGADEQYF.

J is TRBJ2-7 and V is TRBV11-2; no clear D. Looked up from germline, CDR1 is SGHAT and CDR2 is FQNNGV. CDR3 length equals 11 residues. V was shortened by 4 bases and J by 6 bases, with 7 bases between the two germline ends. The CDR3, as DNA: TGTGCCAGCAGCTACCCTCGCGAGCAGTACTTC. Residues: CASSYPREQYF.

The genes are TRBV7-9 and TRBJ1-1; D call uncertain. V lost 4 bases, J lost 3 bases, and 15 bases lay in between. CDR3 length: 15 amino acids. Germline CDR1 reads SEHNR; CDR2 reads FQNEAQ (reference sequence). CDR3 nucleotide sequence: TGTGCCAGCAGCTCGTCCCCAGGATTCGACACTGAAGCTTTCTTT. Amino acids: CASSSSPGFDTEAFF.

The chain couples TRBV6-1 to TRBJ2-1, with D uncertain. V lost 3 bases and J lost 2, with 11 bases in between. Per the germline V gene, CDR1 is MNHNS and CDR2 is SASEGT. The CDR3 has 15 residues. The CDR3 sequence is CASSDDQATYNEQFF. In DNA, the CDR3 is TGTGCCAGCAGTGATGATCAGGCGACCTACAATGAGCAGTTCTTC.